These 3 T cell receptor beta chains were all obtained from the same sample, sequenced in a study of blood T cells in healthy people across ages. Together with a sample-barcoded 5' primer, a J-beta primer mix was included in a second PCR lasting about 6 to 11 cycles. TCRdb passed the 5' RACE reads through MiXCR, listing each CDR3 protein once. The sample shows more than 900,000 distinct CDR3 sequences, under 30% of them seen only once. These data also featured in a second study, about T cells of mothers and their children.

Sequencing used blood. Receptors originate from a girl aged 2-10 years in good health.

The chain uses TRBV11-3 and TRBJ2-7; D is undetermined. The V and J ends lost 5 bases and 7 bases respectively, with 15 bases between them. From germline, CDR1 is SGHNT and CDR2 YENEEA. The CDR3 is made up of 13 amino acids. The CDR3 is CASSPAGILEQYF. The CDR3 DNA is TGTGCCAGCAGCCCCGCAGGCATTTTGGAGCAGTACTTC.

This clonotype was recorded a few times. The V and J genes are TRBV3-1 and TRBJ1-4; D may be TRBD1 (5 bases). Germline V gene sequence: CDR1 LGHDT, CDR2 YNNKEL (reference sequence). The CDR3 spans 15 residues. The V and J ends lost 1 base and 2 bases respectively, with 8 bases between them. CDR3 amino acids: CASSQASGTNEKLFF. In DNA form, the CDR3 reads TGTGCCAGCAGCCAAGCATCAGGGACTAATGAAAAACTGTTTTTT.

The V call is TRBV29-1, the J call TRBJ1-1, with unresolved D. The CDR3 is made up of 13 amino acids. Germline lookup yields CDR1 SQVTM and CDR2 ANQGSEA. Trimming pared 5 bases from V and 0 bases from J, leaving 10 bases between. The CDR3 nucleotides read TGCAGCGTTTCGGGGATACTGAACACTGAAGCTTTCTTT. This encodes CSVSGILNTEAFF.